This TCR beta chain was captured in a study of long-term antiretroviral therapy in people with HIV (dated by TCRdb to between 2021 and 2024). As for the study more broadly: Collection of the earliest samples took place about a decade ahead of the 2015 WHO recommendation for immediate ART, at a time when ART was typically delayed until CD4 counts fell. This retrospective serial study examined whether starting ART and sustained HIV suppression were associated with changes in the composition and diversity of the TRB repertoire in peripheral blood. No cross-contamination during QIAcube processing was shown when test extractions of a monoclonal T-cell line were performed alongside fewer than 35 polyclonal samples. Among the approximately 32 participants with HIV, eleven were female. From some 30 adults with confirmed HIV infection, the cohort provided under 250 cryopreserved PBMC samples, gathered serially across a mean of roughly 6 years (range 1-12). General findings and caveats noted by the study authors: Expanded TRB clones identified before ART initiation dominated the repertoire at all time points, although this dominance fluctuated and declined in many PLHIV after ART. Because pre-ART samples had limited cell numbers, unsorted PBMC were profiled rather than sorted CD4+ and CD8+ T cells. Inferences about post-ART repertoire changes were limited because no data were available on ART adherence, viral resistance or therapy changes. Starting ART was linked to a significant rise in TRB diversity, yet even after long-term ART the diversity remained significantly lower than in transplant donor controls. The samples were dated from about 2003 to 2017, and the ART regimens that were used may be less effective than current ART regimens. Because PBMC availability was limited, only the TCR beta chain was sequenced, with no alpha chain pairing. Narrower CDR3 length ranges were observed in HIV repertoires than in controls, and an antigen-experienced repertoire with only a slight naive shift after ART was suggested by the network structure.

With respect to this clone: No cognate antigen has been identified for it. No quality values exist for individual bases; no much larger clone is one base distant.

The immunoSEQ hsTCRB v3.0 assay was used at survey level resolution to sequence the TRB variable region. The target sequencing depth for TRB was about 40,000-50,000 T-cell genomes per sample. An Illumina MiSeq with a v3 150-cycle kit was used to sequence the pooled TRB libraries. On the study's bioinformatics: Repertoire analysis was run in R within a reproducible Nextflow workflow that covered QC, data transformation and analysis. LymphoSeq2, an R package for exploring AIRR-Seq data, was used to implement custom analyses. Four samples yielding fewer than 5000 total TRB sequences were excluded, leaving 188 analyzed HIV repertoires. Among the 170 to 200 HIV repertoires that were kept, 59 were collected before ART initiation and more than 120 were collected after ART initiation. Each repertoire was downsampled to 5000 TRB nucleotide sequences, and summary statistics were averaged across 100 downsampling iterations. The analysis kept only TRB sequences whose CDR3 regions were at least seven amino acids long. Diversity was measured with a Shannon entropy-derived clonality score and the Gini coefficient. In repertoire networks, the top 5000 CDR3 amino acid sequences were linked whenever an edit distance of one separated two sequences. For TRB CDR3 amino acid sequences, GLIPH2 was used to predict antigen specificity groups and MHC restriction. To flag known associations with CMV, EBV, HIV or tissue antigens, CDR3 amino acid sequences were compared against VDJdb and McPAS-TCR. Pre-ART, post-ART and control groups were compared with Wilcoxon signed-rank tests and Holm-Bonferroni correction. TCRdb took over this immuneACCESS table, retaining in-frame rearrangements with V and J assigned. Such tables are incomplete; in checked studies, under half of the missing clones stem from an unresolved V gene, and the remainder is unexplained. For V, J and clone size, that table is used; D and trimming come from the DNA. A total of 42,000 or so clones appear in this sample, more than 80% of them only once. The top ten clonotypes cover about 5.7% of the sample.

Based on the germline V gene, the CDR1 and CDR2 sequences are SGHVS and FNYEAQ. After removal of 5 bases from V and 10 bases from J, the junction retains 5 bases not matched to a gene. The CDR3 has 14 amino acids, counting the end cysteine and phenylalanine. This entry keeps only the CDR3 DNA: 42 bases, framed from base 1. To be included, a participant needed at least one PBMC sample from before ART initiation plus at least two post-ART samples. Every participant with HIV received treatment in the United States of America. Before DNA extraction, cryopreserved samples containing about 0.9-11 million PBMC were thawed and washed. At the time of the earliest PBMC sample, participants with HIV were aged between roughly 23 and 60 years. PBMC samples from each participant spanned 1-4 timepoints before ART initiation and 2-8 timepoints after ART initiation, with a median of 7 samples. Serial HIV viral load, CD4+ T-cell count, ART history and demographic data were obtained for every participant. Genomic DNA was extracted from unsorted PBMC with a Qiagen kit on a QIAcube, with processing performed in batches of 12 samples.

The chain was built from TRBV7-6 and TRBJ1-4, with TRBD1 identical over 12 junction bases. The clonotype comes from a woman aged 50 to 60 with HIV. The sample in question was unsorted PBMCs, obtained 3.1 years after starting antiretroviral therapy. The nucleotide sequence is TGTGCCAGCAGCCCCGGGACAGGGGGCGGAAAACTGTTTTTT. This encodes CASSPGTGGGKLFF.